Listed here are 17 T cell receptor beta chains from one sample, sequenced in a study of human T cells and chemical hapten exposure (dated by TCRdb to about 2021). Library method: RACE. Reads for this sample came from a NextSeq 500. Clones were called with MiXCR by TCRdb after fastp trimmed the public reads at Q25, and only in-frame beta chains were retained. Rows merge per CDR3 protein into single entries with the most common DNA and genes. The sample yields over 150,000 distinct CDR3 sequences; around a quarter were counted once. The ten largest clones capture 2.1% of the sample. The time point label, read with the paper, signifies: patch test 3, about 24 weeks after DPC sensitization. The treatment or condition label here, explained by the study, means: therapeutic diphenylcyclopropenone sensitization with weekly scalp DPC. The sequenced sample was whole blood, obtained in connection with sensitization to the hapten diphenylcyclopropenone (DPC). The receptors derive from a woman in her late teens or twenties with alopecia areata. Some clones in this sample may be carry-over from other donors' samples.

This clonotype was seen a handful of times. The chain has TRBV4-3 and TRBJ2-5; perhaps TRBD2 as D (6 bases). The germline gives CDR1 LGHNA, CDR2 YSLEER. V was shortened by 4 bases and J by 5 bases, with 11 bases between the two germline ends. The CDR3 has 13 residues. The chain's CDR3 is CASSPPGGETQYF. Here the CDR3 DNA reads TGCGCCAGCAGCCCACCTGGAGGGGAGACCCAGTACTTC.

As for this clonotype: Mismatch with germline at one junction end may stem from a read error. Written as DNA, the CDR3 is TGTGCCAGCAGCGACGGGGGTAATCAGCCCCAGCATTTT. Translation: CASSDGGNQPQHF. V and J are TRBV4-3 and TRBJ1-5, with D tentatively TRBD1 (5 bases). Per germline, CDR1 LGHNA and CDR2 YSLEER. The CDR3 covers 13 residues.

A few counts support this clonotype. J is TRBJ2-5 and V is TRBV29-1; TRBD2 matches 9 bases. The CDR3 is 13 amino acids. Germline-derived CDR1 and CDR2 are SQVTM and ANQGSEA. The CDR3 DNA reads TGCAGTGCCAGCGGGGGGAAACGAGAGACCCAGTACTTC. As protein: CSASGGKRETQYF.

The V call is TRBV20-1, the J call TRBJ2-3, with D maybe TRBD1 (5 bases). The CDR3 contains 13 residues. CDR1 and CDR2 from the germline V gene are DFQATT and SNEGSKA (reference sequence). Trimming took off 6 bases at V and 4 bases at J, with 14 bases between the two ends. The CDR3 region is CSATGGAPDTQYF. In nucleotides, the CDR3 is TGCAGTGCCACCGGTGGGGCCCCAGATACGCAGTATTTT.

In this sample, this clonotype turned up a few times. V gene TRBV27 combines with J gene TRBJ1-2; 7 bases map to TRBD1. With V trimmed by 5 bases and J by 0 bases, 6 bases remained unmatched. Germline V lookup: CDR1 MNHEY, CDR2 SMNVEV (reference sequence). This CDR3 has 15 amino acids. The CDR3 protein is CASSQQGRANYGYTF. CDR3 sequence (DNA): TGTGCCAGCAGTCAACAGGGGCGCGCTAACTATGGCTACACCTTC.

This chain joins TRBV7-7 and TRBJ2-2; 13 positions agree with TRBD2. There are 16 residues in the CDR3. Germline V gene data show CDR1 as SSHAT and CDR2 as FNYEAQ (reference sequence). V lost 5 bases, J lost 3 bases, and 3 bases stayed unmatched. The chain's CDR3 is CASSRLAGGHTGELFF. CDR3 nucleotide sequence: TGTGCCAGCAGCCGACTAGCGGGAGGTCACACCGGGGAGCTGTTTTTT.

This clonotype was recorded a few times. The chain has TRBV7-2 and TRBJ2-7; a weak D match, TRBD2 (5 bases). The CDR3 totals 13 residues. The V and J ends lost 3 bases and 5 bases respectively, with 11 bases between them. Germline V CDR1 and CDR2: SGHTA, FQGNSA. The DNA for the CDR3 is TGTGCCAGCAGCTTGAGAGGGTTCCACGAGCAGTACTTC. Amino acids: CASSLRGFHEQYF.

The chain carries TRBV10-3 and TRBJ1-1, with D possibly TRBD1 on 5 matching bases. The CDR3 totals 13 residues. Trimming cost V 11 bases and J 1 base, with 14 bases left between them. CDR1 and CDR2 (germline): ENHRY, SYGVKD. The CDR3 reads CAVDQGTNTEAFF. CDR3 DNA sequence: TGTGCCGTCGATCAGGGAACGAACACTGAAGCTTTCTTT.

CDR3 amino acids: CASSSTMGGGNTEAFF. In nucleotides, the CDR3 is TGTGCCAGCAGTTCGACAATGGGTGGGGGGAACACTGAAGCTTTCTTT. This chain joins TRBV25-1 and TRBJ1-1; D may be TRBD1 (5 bases). Germline V gives CDR1 MGHDK, CDR2 SYGVNS. The CDR3 extends over 16 amino acids. Trimming took off 5 bases at V and 1 base at J, with 17 bases between the two ends.

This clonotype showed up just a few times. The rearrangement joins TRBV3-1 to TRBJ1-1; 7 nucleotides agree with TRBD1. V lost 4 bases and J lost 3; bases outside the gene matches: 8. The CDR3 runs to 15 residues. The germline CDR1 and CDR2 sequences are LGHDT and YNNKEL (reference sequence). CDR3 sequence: CASSPRTGGDTEAFF. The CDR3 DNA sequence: TGTGCCAGCAGCCCCCGGACAGGCGGGGACACTGAAGCTTTCTTT.

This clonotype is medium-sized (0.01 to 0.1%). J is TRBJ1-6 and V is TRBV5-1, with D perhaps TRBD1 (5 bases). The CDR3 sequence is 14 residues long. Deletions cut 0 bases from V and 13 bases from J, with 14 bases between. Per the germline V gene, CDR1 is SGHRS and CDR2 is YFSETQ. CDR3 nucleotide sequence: TGCGCCAGCAGCTTGGAGGGGCCACCATTGCCCCTCCACTTT. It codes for CASSLEGPPLPLHF. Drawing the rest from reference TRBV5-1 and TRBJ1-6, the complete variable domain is KAGVTQTPRYLIKTRGQQVTLSCSPISGHRSVSWYQQTPGQGLQFLFEYFSETQRNKGNFPGRFSGRQFSNSRSEMNVSTLELGDSALYLCASSLEGPPLPLHFGNGTRLTVT.

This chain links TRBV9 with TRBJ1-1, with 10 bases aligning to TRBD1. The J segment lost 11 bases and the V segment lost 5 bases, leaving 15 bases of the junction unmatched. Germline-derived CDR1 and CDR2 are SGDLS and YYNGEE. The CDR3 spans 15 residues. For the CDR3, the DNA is TGTGCCAGCAGTGTGGAGCCGTTCGGGACAGGGGACGCTTTCTTT. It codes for CASSVEPFGTGDAFF.

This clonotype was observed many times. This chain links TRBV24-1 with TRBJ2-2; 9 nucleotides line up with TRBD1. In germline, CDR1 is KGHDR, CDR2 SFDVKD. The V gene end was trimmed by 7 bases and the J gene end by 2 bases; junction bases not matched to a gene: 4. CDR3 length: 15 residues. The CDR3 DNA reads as TGTGCCACCAGCAGGACAGGGGATAACACCGGGGAGCTGTTTTTT. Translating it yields CATSRTGDNTGELFF.

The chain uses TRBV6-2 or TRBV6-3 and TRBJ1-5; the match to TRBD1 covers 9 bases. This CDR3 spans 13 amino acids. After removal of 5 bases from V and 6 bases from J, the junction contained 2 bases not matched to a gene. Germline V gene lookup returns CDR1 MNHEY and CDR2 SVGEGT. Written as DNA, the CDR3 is TGTGCCAGCAGTCTACAGGGGGCTCAGCCCCAGCATTTT. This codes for CASSLQGAQPQHF.

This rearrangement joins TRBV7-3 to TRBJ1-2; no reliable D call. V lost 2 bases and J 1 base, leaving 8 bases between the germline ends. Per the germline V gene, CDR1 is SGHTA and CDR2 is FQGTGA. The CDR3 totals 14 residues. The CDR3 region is CASSLSPDNYGYTF. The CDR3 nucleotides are TGTGCCAGCAGCTTATCACCGGATAACTATGGCTACACCTTC.

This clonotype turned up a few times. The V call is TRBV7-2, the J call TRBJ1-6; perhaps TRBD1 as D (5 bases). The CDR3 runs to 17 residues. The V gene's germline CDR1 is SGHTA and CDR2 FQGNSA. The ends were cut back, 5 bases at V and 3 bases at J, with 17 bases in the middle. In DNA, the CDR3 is TGTGCCAGCAGCCCCCCCGCGGGTGGGGGCTATAATTCACCCCTCCACTTT. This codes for CASSPPAGGGYNSPLHF.

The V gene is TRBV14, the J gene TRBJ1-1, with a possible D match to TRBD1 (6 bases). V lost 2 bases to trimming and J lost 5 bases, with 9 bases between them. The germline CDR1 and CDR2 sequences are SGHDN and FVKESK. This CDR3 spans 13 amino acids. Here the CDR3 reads CASSQTGWTEAFF. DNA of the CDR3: TGTGCCAGCAGCCAAACAGGGTGGACTGAAGCTTTCTTT.